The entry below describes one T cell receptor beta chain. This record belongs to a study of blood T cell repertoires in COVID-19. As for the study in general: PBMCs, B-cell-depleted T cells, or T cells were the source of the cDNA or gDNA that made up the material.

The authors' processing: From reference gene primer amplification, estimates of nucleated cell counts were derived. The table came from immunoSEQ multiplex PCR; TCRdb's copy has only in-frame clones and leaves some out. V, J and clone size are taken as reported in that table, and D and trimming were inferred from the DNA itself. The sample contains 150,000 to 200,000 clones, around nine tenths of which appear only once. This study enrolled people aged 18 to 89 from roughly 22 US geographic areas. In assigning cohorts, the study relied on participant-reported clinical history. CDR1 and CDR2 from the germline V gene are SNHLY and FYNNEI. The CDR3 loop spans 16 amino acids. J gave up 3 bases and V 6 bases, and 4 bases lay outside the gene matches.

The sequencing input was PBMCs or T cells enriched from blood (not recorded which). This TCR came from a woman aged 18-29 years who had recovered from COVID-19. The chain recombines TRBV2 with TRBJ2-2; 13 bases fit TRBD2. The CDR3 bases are TGTGCCAGCAGCTTGGGACTAGCGGGACACACCGGGGAGCTGTTTTTT. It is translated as CASSLGLAGHTGELFF.